The source of this T cell receptor beta chain is a study of HIV-infected children after antiretroviral therapy interruption. Study details: Children's median ages were roughly 10 years and 8 years by group.

Study-wide results and limits: Naive CD4+ CDR3 sharing between time points fell after interruption began.

The CDR3 runs to 13 residues. The germline V and J ends were trimmed by 3 bases and 2 bases, with 5 bases remaining between them. Germline V CDR1 and CDR2: LGHDT, YNNKEL (reference sequence). Specified treatment: PENTA 11 planned treatment interruption arm or continuous ART arm. Sorting from thawed PBMCs isolated naive CD4+ CD45RA+ CD45RO- T cells. This clonotype was picked up many times. What it binds is not known. A 3' RACE protocol on RNA, with unique molecular identifiers, produced the TCR library. From the 3' RACE reads, TCRdb called clonotypes with MiXCR, one entry per CDR3 protein. Of about 46,000 distinct CDR3 sequences in the sample, about 4.3% are singletons; the top ten hold roughly 0.7%.

The starting material was CD45RA+ CD4+ T cells from PBMCs, pooled from several time points, obtained from a donor given antiretroviral therapy, either interrupted or continuous. Subset specified: naive CD4+ CD45RA+ CD45RO- T cells. The genes are TRBV3-1 and TRBJ2-4; D remains unclear. This clonotype was obtained from a pool of human donors with HIV. The chain's CDR3 is CASSQSPKNIQYF. CDR3 sequence (DNA): TGTGCCAGCAGCCAGAGTCCCAAAAACATTCAGTACTTC.